These 29 T cell receptor beta chains came from one sample sequenced in a study of T cell repertoires in cytomegalovirus infection. Via MiXCR, TCRdb re-called the reads, giving one row per CDR3 protein. Among tens of thousands of distinct CDR3 sequences, less than 4.5% were seen once, and the ten largest hold roughly 4.4%. What was sequenced was PBMCs. Receptors originate from a human donor in good health (CMV status not recorded). Some clones in this sample may be carry-over from other donors' samples.

This clonotype was found many times. The gene calls are TRBV7-8 and TRBJ2-5; the D gene is possibly TRBD2 (7 bases). V gave up 1 base and J gave up 9 bases, with 15 bases separating them. Germline V gene data show CDR1 as SGHVS and CDR2 as FQNEAQ. This CDR3 is built from 14 residues. The CDR3 region has the DNA TGTGCCAGCAGCTTAGTGGACGGGGAGGGGGCCCAGTACTTC. Amino acids: CASSLVDGEGAQYF.

The sample holds many counts of this clonotype. This chain links TRBV29-1 with TRBJ1-4; 7 nucleotides match TRBD1. Germline-derived CDR1 and CDR2 are SQVTM and ANQGSEA. V shed 6 bases and J 3 bases; nucleotides not matched to a gene: 7. This CDR3 region has 14 residues. The CDR3 DNA reads TGCAGCGTGGCATCCGGGACAGCTAATGAAAAACTGTTTTTT. Its translation is CSVASGTANEKLFF.

This clonotype was observed many times. The CDR3 protein is CASSFGENTEAFF. Written as DNA, the CDR3 is TGTGCCAGCAGTTTTGGAGAGAACACTGAAGCTTTCTTT. This rearrangement joins TRBV12-3 or TRBV12-4 to TRBJ1-1; D not certain. The length of the CDR3 is 13 residues. V lost 3 bases and J 1 base, leaving 6 bases between the germline ends.

This clonotype came up many times. The gene calls are TRBV7-8 and TRBJ2-7, with 9 bases identical to TRBD1. The CDR3 has 15 residues. The J segment lost 2 bases and the V segment lost 0 bases, leaving 2 bases of the junction unmatched. Per the germline V gene, CDR1 is SGHVS and CDR2 is FQNEAQ. CDR3 protein: CASSLAGTGTYEQYF. CDR3 sequence (DNA): TGTGCCAGCAGCTTAGCCGGGACAGGGACCTACGAGCAGTACTTC. Based on the CDR3 plus reference TRBV7-8 and TRBJ2-7, the full variable domain is GAGVSQSPRYKVAKRGQDVALRCDPISGHVSLFWYQQALGQGPEFLTYFQNEAQLDKSGLPSDRFFAERPEGSVSTLKIQRTQQEDSAVYLCASSLAGTGTYEQYFGPGTRLTVT.

In this sample, this clonotype turned up many times. The chain recombines TRBV29-1 with TRBJ2-3; unclear D gene. The germline V gene has CDR1 SQVTM and CDR2 ANQGSEA. Trimming left V 3 bases short and J 6 bases short, with 7 bases between. The CDR3 is 11 residues long. The CDR3 loop is CSVDAGDTQYF. The CDR3 DNA reads TGCAGCGTTGATGCCGGGGATACGCAGTATTTT.

This clonotype was picked up many times. J is TRBJ1-1 and V is TRBV10-3; possible D gene TRBD1, 5 bases. Germline V gives CDR1 ENHRY, CDR2 SYGVKD. V dropped 0 bases and J dropped 8 bases, with 10 bases sitting between them. The CDR3 runs to 13 residues. The CDR3, as DNA: TGTGCCATCAGTGAGTCGCAGGGATCCGAAGCTTTCTTT. This translates into CAISESQGSEAFF.

This clonotype was seen repeatedly, ten times or more. J is TRBJ2-1 and V is TRBV28; 8 nucleotides line up with TRBD2. V lost 6 bases and J lost 6; bases outside the gene matches: 7. Looked up from germline, CDR1 is MDHEN and CDR2 is SYDVKM. The length of the CDR3 is 14 residues. The CDR3 DNA sequence: TGTGCCAGCAGCTCCGGGACTAGGGTCAATGAGCAGTTCTTC. Translating gives CASSSGTRVNEQFF. Drawing the rest from reference TRBV28 and TRBJ2-1, the complete variable domain is DVKVTQSSRYLVKRTGEKVFLECVQDMDHENMFWYRQDPGLGLRLIYFSYDVKMKEKGDIPEGYSVSREKKERFSLILESASTNQTSMYLCASSSGTRVNEQFFGPGTRLTVL.

This clonotype was counted at least ten times. The rearrangement joins TRBV28 to TRBJ2-5; D might be TRBD2 (6 bases). Germline loops: CDR1 MDHEN, CDR2 SYDVKM. The CDR3 totals 14 residues. The V and J ends lost 3 bases and 0 bases respectively, with 8 bases between them. The CDR3 DNA is TGTGCCAGCAGTTTTGGCGGGAACCAAGAGACCCAGTACTTC. This sequence encodes CASSFGGNQETQYF. The whole variable domain, remainder taken from reference TRBV28 and TRBJ2-5, is DVKVTQSSRYLVKRTGEKVFLECVQDMDHENMFWYRQDPGLGLRLIYFSYDVKMKEKGDIPEGYSVSREKKERFSLILESASTNQTSMYLCASSFGGNQETQYFGPGTRLLVL.

This clonotype was recorded at least ten times. This sequence joins TRBV27 and TRBJ1-2, with D hard to call. There are 15 residues in the CDR3. Trimming removed 6 bases at V and 0 bases at J, with 14 bases between. Per germline, CDR1 MNHEY and CDR2 SMNVEV (reference sequence). The CDR3 DNA reads as TGTGCCAGCAGGCCTAACTCGATGGCTAACTATGGCTACACCTTC. Translated, it gives CASRPNSMANYGYTF.

Ten or more counts support this clonotype. The chain employs TRBV12-3 or TRBV12-4 and TRBJ1-4; 9 bases are a match to TRBD1. The junction had 4 bases not matched to a gene; V was cut back by 5 bases and J by 3 bases. This CDR3 comprises 15 residues. For the CDR3, the DNA is TGTGCCAGCAGTCGAACAGGGGGCTCTAATGAAAAACTGTTTTTT. Its translation: CASSRTGGSNEKLFF.

This clonotype was observed at least ten times. The chain joins TRBV7-8 to TRBJ1-4; possible D gene TRBD1, 5 bases. Germline V CDR1 and CDR2: SGHVS, FQNEAQ. The CDR3 runs to 18 residues. V lost 4 bases and J 8 bases, leaving 26 bases between the germline ends. CDR3 region: CASSSRRSFVLGTEKLFF. CDR3 sequence (DNA): TGTGCCAGCAGCTCCCGCCGTTCGTTCGTGTTGGGGACGGAAAAACTGTTTTTT.

Comment on this clonotype: The CDR3 does not end in the conserved phenylalanine or tryptophan, so this is likely a read error. This chain links TRBV7-2 with TRBJ2-5, with D uncertain. CDR3 length equals 14 residues. Germline CDR1 reads SGHTA; CDR2 reads FQGNSA. The CDR3, as DNA: TGTGCCAGCAGCTTTCCGCTCAACCAAGAGAACCAGTACTAC. Translation gives CASSFPLNQENQYY.

On this clonotype itself: A read error is possible here, since a much larger clone lies one base away. This rearrangement joins TRBV7-9 to TRBJ2-1, with TRBD2 identical over 12 bases. V lost 8 bases and J lost 9; bases outside the gene matches: 5. This CDR3 spans 13 amino acids. Germline V CDR1 and CDR2: SEHNR, FQNEAQ (reference sequence). CDR3 in amino acids: CASGLAGSVEQFF. The CDR3 nucleotides are TGTGCCAGCGGACTAGCGGGGAGTGTTGAGCAGTTCTTC.

In its sample, this clonotype was seen many times. The chain has TRBV7-2 and TRBJ1-2; D is undetermined. V was cut by 5 bases and J by 2 bases, with 9 bases left in between. This CDR3 comprises 13 residues. Germline V gene data show CDR1 as SGHTA and CDR2 as FQGNSA. Here the CDR3 reads CASSPSWNYGYTF. In DNA form, the CDR3 reads TGTGCCAGCAGCCCCAGTTGGAACTATGGCTACACCTTC.

This clonotype was observed at least ten times. V gene TRBV7-2 combines with J gene TRBJ1-6; D not resolved. CDR3 length: 14 residues. The V gene lost 1 base and the J gene lost 6 bases, with 7 bases spanning the gap. Germline V gives CDR1 SGHTA, CDR2 FQGNSA. CDR3 nucleotide sequence: TGTGCCAGCAGCTTAGTGAGCAGTAATTCACCCCTCCACTTT. Translated: CASSLVSSNSPLHF.

This clonotype was counted ten times or more. The chain joins TRBV7-6 to TRBJ2-5; the D gene is possibly TRBD2 (5 bases). CDR3 length equals 14 residues. Trimming stripped 1 base from V and 2 bases from J, with 8 bases between. Germline V CDR1 and CDR2: SGHVS, FNYEAQ. CDR3 nucleotide sequence: TGTGCCAGCAGCTTAGACGGGATTCAAGAGACCCAGTACTTC. Residues: CASSLDGIQETQYF.

This clonotype was seen at least ten times. The CDR3 DNA reads TGCAGTGCCGGGCTCGTCAATGAGCAGTTCTTC. Amino acids: CSAGLVNEQFF. This chain uses TRBV20-1 with TRBJ2-1; D unresolved. CDR3 size: 11 residues. With 6 bases removed from V and 6 bases from J, the gap between germline ends came to 9 bases. CDR1 is DFQATT, CDR2 SNEGSKA, per germline (reference sequence).

This clonotype was seen repeatedly, ten times or more. The J gene is TRBJ1-2, the V gene TRBV5-1; TRBD1 is a possible D gene (6 bases). The CDR3 spans 15 residues. Germline V gene lookup returns CDR1 SGHRS and CDR2 YFSETQ. The V end was cut by 4 bases, the J end by 6 bases, with 19 bases between. The CDR3: CASSPRQGGADGYTF. CDR3 DNA sequence: TGCGCCAGCAGCCCGAGGCAAGGGGGGGCTGATGGCTACACCTTC.

This clonotype was observed many times. V and J are TRBV6-5 and TRBJ2-1; D not resolved. The CDR3 spans 13 residues. The germline CDR1 and CDR2 sequences are MNHEY and SVGAGI. V dropped 0 bases and J dropped 6 bases, with 6 bases sitting between them. The DNA for the CDR3 is TGTGCCAGCAGTTACTCTTTAGGCAATGAGCAGTTCTTC. Its protein is CASSYSLGNEQFF.

This clonotype has ten or more counts. V and J are TRBV11-2 and TRBJ2-7; 7 bases align to TRBD1. The J segment lost 6 bases and the V segment lost 1 base, leaving 3 bases of the junction unmatched. The CDR3 runs to 13 residues. Germline V gene lookup returns CDR1 SGHAT and CDR2 FQNNGV. The CDR3 DNA sequence: TGTGCCAGCAGCTTAGGGACAGGTCGCGAGCAGTACTTC. It is translated as CASSLGTGREQYF.

This clonotype was detected many times. V usage is TRBV2 and J usage is TRBJ2-7, with 9 bases fitting TRBD1. Germline CDR1 is SNHLY and CDR2 is FYNNEI. J lost 2 bases, V lost 4 bases, and 3 bases had no gene match. CDR3 size: 14 residues. The CDR3 bases are TGTGCCAGCAGTGTGGGACAGGGAGCCTACGAGCAGTACTTC. It codes for CASSVGQGAYEQYF.

This clonotype appeared many times. The genes are TRBV7-3 and TRBJ1-5, with TRBD1 matching over 8 bases. CDR1 and CDR2 (germline): SGHTA, FQGTGA. This CDR3 has 17 residues. V lost 1 base and J lost 2; bases outside the gene matches: 7. DNA of the CDR3: TGTGCCAGCAGCTTAAAACGGGGACAGGTAGGCAATCAGCCCCAGCATTTT. Amino acids: CASSLKRGQVGNQPQHF. Full variable domain (rest looked up from reference TRBV7-3 and TRBJ1-5): GAGVSQTPSNKVTEKGKYVELRCDPISGHTALYWYRQSLGQGPEFLIYFQGTGAADDSGLPNDRFFAVRPEGSVSTLKIQRTERGDSAVYLCASSLKRGQVGNQPQHFGDGTRLSIL.

The sample holds many counts of this clonotype. This sequence joins TRBV7-9 and TRBJ1-1, with 7 positions matching TRBD1. Germline assignment: CDR1 SEHNR and CDR2 FQNEAQ (reference sequence). Losses at the gene ends were 4 bases for V and 2 bases for J; bases not matched to a gene: 13. The CDR3 runs to 17 residues. CDR3 nucleotides: TGTGCCAGCAGCTCACCGCTGGGGGACAGTTCAAACACTGAAGCTTTCTTT. As protein: CASSSPLGDSSNTEAFF. Drawing the rest from reference TRBV7-9 and TRBJ1-1, the complete variable domain is DTGVSQNPRHKITKRGQNVTFRCDPISEHNRLYWYRQTLGQGPEFLTYFQNEAQLEKSRLLSDRFSAERPKGSFSTLEIQRTEQGDSAMYLCASSSPLGDSSNTEAFFGQGTRLTVV.

Comment on this clonotype: A read error may explain this, as a much larger clone is one base away. CDR3 nucleotides: TGCAGTGCTTTAGAGAACACTGAAGCTTTCTTT. Translated: CSALENTEAFF. The chain employs TRBV20-1 and TRBJ1-1, with no clear D. Germline CDR1 reads DFQATT; CDR2 reads SNEGSKA (reference sequence). V was clipped by 5 bases and J by 1 base, with 5 bases between them. The CDR3 is made up of 11 amino acids.

This clonotype was found many times. Here the CDR3 DNA reads TGTGCCAGCAGCCTAGCGGGGACTTCCACCGGGGAGCTGTTTTTT. This gives the protein CASSLAGTSTGELFF. V and J are TRBV3-1 and TRBJ2-2; TRBD2 matches 8 bases. The ends lost 4 bases at V and 4 bases at J; junction bases unmatched: 5. CDR3 length equals 15 residues. CDR1 is LGHDT and CDR2 is YNNKEL in the germline V gene (reference sequence). Full variable domain (rest looked up from reference TRBV3-1 and TRBJ2-2): DTAVSQTPKYLVTQMGNDKSIKCEQNLGHDTMYWYKQDSKKFLKIMFSYNNKELIINETVPNRFSPKSPDKAHLNLHINSLELGDSAVYFCASSLAGTSTGELFFGEGSRLTVL.

This clonotype came up many times. The chain links TRBV28 to TRBJ1-3; TRBD1 matches 7 bases. The CDR3 is 17 amino acids. Germline assignment: CDR1 MDHEN and CDR2 SYDVKM. V was clipped by 5 bases and J by 8 bases; unmatched bases: 18. The CDR3: CASSSRDRLSARDTIYF. CDR3 DNA sequence: TGTGCCAGCAGTAGCCGGGACAGACTGTCGGCCCGGGACACCATATATTTT. The whole variable domain, filled in from reference TRBV28 and TRBJ1-3, reads DVKVTQSSRYLVKRTGEKVFLECVQDMDHENMFWYRQDPGLGLRLIYFSYDVKMKEKGDIPEGYSVSREKKERFSLILESASTNQTSMYLCASSSRDRLSARDTIYFGEGSWLTVV.

This clonotype was seen ten or more times. The V and J genes are TRBV7-2 and TRBJ2-7; D might be TRBD1 (6 bases). The CDR3 has 14 amino acids. V lost 1 base to trimming and J lost 5 bases, with 12 bases between them. Germline CDR1 is SGHTA and CDR2 is FQGNSA. The CDR3 region has the DNA TGTGCCAGCAGCTTAGGGGCCAGGGGACACGAGCAGTACTTC. As protein: CASSLGARGHEQYF.

The table lists this clonotype with many counts. The chain recombines TRBV2 with TRBJ1-6; D gene uncertain. V was trimmed by 4 bases and J by 10 bases, leaving 17 bases between them. Germline CDR1 reads SNHLY; CDR2 reads FYNNEI. This CDR3 region has 15 residues. CDR3 protein: CASSVATGVESPLHF. CDR3 nucleotides: TGTGCCAGCAGTGTAGCGACGGGAGTAGAGTCACCCCTCCACTTT. Combining the CDR3 with reference TRBV2 and TRBJ1-6 gives the whole variable domain EPEVTQTPSHQVTQMGQEVILRCVPISNHLYFYWYRQILGQKVEFLVSFYNNEISEKSEIFDDQFSVERPDGSNFTLKIRSTKLEDSAMYFCASSVATGVESPLHFGNGTRLTVT.

This clonotype was found many times. The V call is TRBV30, the J call TRBJ1-4; the match to TRBD1 covers 10 bases. There are 17 residues in the CDR3. V was clipped by 1 base and J by 7 bases; unmatched bases: 12. Germline assignment: CDR1 GTSNPN and CDR2 SVGIG (reference sequence). This chain's CDR3 is CAWSDIGPGQGSEKLFF. As DNA, the CDR3 is TGTGCCTGGAGTGACATCGGTCCGGGACAGGGGAGTGAAAAACTGTTTTTT.